This passage covers 6 T cell receptor beta chains from one sample sequenced in a study of blood T cell repertoires in COVID-19. TCRdb's copy holds only in-frame clones and misses some; the assay was immunoSEQ multiplex PCR. The sample carries about 46,000 clones, over 75% recorded once. The material sequenced was peripheral blood. All receptors derive from a man aged 45-65 years with acute or convalescent COVID-19.

This clone has only a few counts. The chain has TRBV7-8 and TRBJ2-2; D remains ambiguous. Trimming took off 5 bases at V and 6 bases at J, with 10 bases between the two ends. Germline values: CDR1 SGHVS, CDR2 FQNEAQ. The CDR3 loop spans 13 amino acids. The CDR3 sequence: CASSASVAGELFF. Written as DNA, the CDR3 is TGTGCCAGCAGCGCCTCAGTTGCCGGGGAGCTGTTTTTT.

The rearrangement links TRBV12-3 or TRBV12-4 to TRBJ1-1; D remains ambiguous. The CDR3 extends over 12 amino acids. Between the trimmed V and J ends, which lost 6 bases and 8 bases, there was a span of 13 bases. The DNA for the CDR3 is TGTGCCAGCAGCCAGCCGGGAGGCGAAGCTTTCTTT. The encoded protein is CASSQPGGEAFF.

This chain links TRBV29-1 with TRBJ2-5; the D gene is possibly TRBD1 (5 bases). The V gene's germline CDR1 is SQVTM and CDR2 ANQGSEA. V lost 1 base and J lost 2, with 8 bases in between. The CDR3 consists of 13 residues. CDR3 in amino acids: CSVEGGLQETQYF. CDR3 DNA: TGCAGCGTTGAAGGGGGCTTGCAAGAGACCCAGTACTTC.

V gene TRBV23-1 combines with J gene TRBJ1-4, with D uncertain. TRBV23-1 is an ORF, and what it does is uncertain. V lost 8 bases and J lost 7, with 20 bases in between. This CDR3 contains 15 residues. The CDR3: CASPKAQASCEKLFF. CDR3 DNA: TGCGCCAGCCCAAAAGCCCAGGCGTCTTGTGAAAAACTGTTTTTT.

V usage is TRBV7-3 and J usage is TRBJ1-6, with D tentatively TRBD1 (5 bases). The V gene's germline CDR1 is SGHTA and CDR2 FQGTGA. The V and J ends lost 5 bases and 7 bases respectively, with 15 bases between them. The CDR3 is made up of 15 amino acids. The CDR3 DNA is TGTGCCAGCAGCGCGAATGCCGGGGGAAATTCACCCCTCCACTTT. It translates to CASSANAGGNSPLHF.

Here the CDR3 DNA reads TGTGCCAGCAGCTCTGGACAGATCACAGATACGCAGTATTTT. As protein: CASSSGQITDTQYF. The V call is TRBV5-4, the J call TRBJ2-3, with D tentatively TRBD1 (6 bases). Germline CDR1 SGHNT, CDR2 YYREEE (reference sequence). Between the trimmed V and J ends, which lost 3 bases and 2 bases, there was a span of 10 bases. The length of the CDR3 is 14 residues.